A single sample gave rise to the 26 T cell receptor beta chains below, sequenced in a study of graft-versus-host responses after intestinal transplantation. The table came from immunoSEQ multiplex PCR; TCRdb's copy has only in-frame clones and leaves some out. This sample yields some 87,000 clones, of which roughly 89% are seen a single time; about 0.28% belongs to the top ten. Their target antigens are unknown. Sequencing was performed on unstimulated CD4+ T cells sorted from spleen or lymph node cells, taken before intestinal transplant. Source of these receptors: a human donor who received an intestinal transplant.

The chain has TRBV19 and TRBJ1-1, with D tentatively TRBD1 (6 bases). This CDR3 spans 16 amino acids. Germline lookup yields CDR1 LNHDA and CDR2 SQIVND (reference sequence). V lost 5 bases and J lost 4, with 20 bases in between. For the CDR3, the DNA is TGTGCCAGTAGTCGCCCCGAGCCAGGGGTGGTCACTGAAGCTTTCTTT. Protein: CASSRPEPGVVTEAFF.

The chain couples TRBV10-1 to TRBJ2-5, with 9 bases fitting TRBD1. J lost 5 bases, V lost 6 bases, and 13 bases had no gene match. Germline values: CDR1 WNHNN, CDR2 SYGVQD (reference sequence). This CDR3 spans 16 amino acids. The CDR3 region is CASSDHPGQGSETQYF. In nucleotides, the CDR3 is TGCGCCAGCAGCGACCATCCGGGACAGGGATCGGAGACCCAGTACTTC.

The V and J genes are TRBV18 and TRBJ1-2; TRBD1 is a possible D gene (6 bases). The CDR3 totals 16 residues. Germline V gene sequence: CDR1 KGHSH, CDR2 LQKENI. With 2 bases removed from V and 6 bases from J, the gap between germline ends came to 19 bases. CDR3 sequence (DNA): TGTGCCAGCTCACCATCCTCGGCCACAGGGAAAGATGGCTACACCTTC. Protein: CASSPSSATGKDGYTF.

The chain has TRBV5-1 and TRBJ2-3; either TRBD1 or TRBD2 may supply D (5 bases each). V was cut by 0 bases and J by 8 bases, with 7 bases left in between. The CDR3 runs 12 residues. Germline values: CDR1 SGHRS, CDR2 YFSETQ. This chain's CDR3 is CASSLERGTQYF. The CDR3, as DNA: TGCGCCAGCAGCTTGGAGAGGGGTACGCAGTATTTT.

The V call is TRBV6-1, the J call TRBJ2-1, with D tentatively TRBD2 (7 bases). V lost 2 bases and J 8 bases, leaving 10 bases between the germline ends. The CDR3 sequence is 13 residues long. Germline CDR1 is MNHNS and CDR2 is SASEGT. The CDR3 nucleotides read TGTGCCAGCAGTGAAACGGGGGGCGATGAGCAGTTCTTC. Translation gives CASSETGGDEQFF.

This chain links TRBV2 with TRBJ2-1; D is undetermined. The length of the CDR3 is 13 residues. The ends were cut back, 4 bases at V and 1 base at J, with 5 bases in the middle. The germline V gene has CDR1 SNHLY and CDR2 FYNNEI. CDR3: CASSVESYNEQFF. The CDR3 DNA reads TGTGCCAGCAGTGTAGAATCCTACAATGAGCAGTTCTTC.

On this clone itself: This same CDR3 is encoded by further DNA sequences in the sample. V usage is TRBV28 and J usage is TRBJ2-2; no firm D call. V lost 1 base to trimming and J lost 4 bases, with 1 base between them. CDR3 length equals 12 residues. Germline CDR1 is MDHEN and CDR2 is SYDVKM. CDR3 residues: CASSLSTGELFF. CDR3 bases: TGTGCCAGCAGTTTATCCACCGGGGAGCTGTTTTTT.

CDR3 sequence: CASSHTRAPGETQYF. Here the CDR3 DNA reads TGTGCCAGCAGCCATACCAGGGCTCCCGGAGAGACCCAGTACTTC. This chain connects TRBV9 to TRBJ2-5, with D possibly being TRBD1 (5 bases). The CDR3 runs to 15 residues. V was trimmed by 4 bases and J by 4 bases, leaving 17 bases between them. Germline loops: CDR1 SGDLS, CDR2 YYNGEE.

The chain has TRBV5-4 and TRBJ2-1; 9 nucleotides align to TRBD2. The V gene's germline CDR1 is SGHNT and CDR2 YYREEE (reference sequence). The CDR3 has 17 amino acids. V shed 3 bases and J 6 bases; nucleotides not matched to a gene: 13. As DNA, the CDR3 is TGTGCCAGCAGCTCTACGAGAGGGACTAGCTATGCCAATGAGCAGTTCTTC. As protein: CASSSTRGTSYANEQFF.

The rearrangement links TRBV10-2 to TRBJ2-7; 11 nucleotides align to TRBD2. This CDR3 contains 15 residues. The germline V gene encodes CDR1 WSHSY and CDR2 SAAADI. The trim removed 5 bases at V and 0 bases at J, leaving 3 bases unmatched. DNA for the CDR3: TGCGCCAGCAGTCCGGGACTAGCGGCCTCCTACGAGCAGTACTTC. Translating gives CASSPGLAASYEQYF.

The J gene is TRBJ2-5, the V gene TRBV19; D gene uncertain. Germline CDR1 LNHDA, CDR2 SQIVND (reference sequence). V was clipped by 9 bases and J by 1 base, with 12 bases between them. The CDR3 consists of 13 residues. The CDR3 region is CASSKSIQETQYF. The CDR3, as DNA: TGTGCCAGCTCGAAGTCAATCCAAGAGACCCAGTACTTC.

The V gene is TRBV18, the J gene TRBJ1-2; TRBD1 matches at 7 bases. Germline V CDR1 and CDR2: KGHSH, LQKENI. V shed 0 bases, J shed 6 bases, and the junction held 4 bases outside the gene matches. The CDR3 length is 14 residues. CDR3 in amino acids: CASSPPGQENGYTF. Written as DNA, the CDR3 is TGTGCCAGCTCACCACCCGGACAGGAAAATGGCTACACCTTC.

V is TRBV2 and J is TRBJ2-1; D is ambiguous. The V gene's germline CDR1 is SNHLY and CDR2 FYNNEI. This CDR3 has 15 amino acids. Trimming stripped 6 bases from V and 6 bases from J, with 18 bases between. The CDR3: CASSAPYQKVNEQFF. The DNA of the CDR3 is TGTGCCAGCAGCGCCCCGTATCAAAAGGTCAATGAGCAGTTCTTC.

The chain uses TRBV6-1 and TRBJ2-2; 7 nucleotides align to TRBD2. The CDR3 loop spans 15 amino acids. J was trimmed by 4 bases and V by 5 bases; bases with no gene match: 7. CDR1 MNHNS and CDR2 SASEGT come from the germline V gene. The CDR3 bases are TGTGCCAGCAGTATGGCGGGAGTCGCCACCGGGGAGCTGTTTTTT. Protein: CASSMAGVATGELFF.

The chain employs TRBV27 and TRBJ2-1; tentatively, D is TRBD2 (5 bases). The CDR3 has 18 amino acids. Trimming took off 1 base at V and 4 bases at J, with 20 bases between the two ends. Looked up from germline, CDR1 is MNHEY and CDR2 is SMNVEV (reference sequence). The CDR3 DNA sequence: TGTGCCAGCAGTTTATATCATCTGGGAGACTTTCGGTACAATGAGCAGTTCTTC. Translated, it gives CASSLYHLGDFRYNEQFF.

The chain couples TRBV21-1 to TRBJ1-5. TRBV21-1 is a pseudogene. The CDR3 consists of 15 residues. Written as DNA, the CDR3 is TGTGCCAGCAGCAAAAGATCACAGCGGATTGGGGCCCAGCATTTT. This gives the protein CASSKRSQRIGAQHF.

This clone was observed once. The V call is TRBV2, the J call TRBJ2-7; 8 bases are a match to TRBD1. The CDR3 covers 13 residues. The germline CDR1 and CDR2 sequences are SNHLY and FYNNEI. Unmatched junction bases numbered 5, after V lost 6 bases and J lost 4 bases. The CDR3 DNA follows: TGTGCCAGCAGCACAGGGGGGAGGTACGAGCAGTACTTC. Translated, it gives CASSTGGRYEQYF.

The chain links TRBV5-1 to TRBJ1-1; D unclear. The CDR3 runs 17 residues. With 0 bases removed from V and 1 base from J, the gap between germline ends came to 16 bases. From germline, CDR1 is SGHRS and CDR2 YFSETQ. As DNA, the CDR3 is TGCGCCAGCAGCTTGGAGGTTGGGTTCACATCGAACACTGAAGCTTTCTTT. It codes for CASSLEVGFTSNTEAFF.

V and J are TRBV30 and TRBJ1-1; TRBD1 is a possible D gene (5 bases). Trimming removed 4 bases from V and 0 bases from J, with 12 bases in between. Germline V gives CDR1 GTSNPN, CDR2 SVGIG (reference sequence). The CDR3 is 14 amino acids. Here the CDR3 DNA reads TGTGCCTGGAAGCCCGGGGGAATGAACACTGAAGCTTTCTTT. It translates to CAWKPGGMNTEAFF.

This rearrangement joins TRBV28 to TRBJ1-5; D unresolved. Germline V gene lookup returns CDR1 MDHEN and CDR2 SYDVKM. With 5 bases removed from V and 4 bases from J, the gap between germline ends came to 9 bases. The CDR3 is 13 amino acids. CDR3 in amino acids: CASSRHINQPQHF. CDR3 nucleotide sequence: TGTGCCAGCAGTCGTCATATAAATCAGCCCCAGCATTTT.

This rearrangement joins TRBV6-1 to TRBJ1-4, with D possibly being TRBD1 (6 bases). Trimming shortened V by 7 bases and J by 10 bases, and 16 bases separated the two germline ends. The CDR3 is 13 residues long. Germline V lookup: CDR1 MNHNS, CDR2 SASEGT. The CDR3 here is CASNGGPPVKLFF. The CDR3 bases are TGTGCCAGCAACGGGGGGCCCCCCGTAAAACTGTTTTTT.

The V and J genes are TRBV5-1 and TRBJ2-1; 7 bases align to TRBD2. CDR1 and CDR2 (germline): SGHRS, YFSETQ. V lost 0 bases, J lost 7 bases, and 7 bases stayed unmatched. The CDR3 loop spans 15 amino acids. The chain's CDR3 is CASSLAPPGRNEQFF. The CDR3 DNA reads TGCGCCAGCAGCTTGGCCCCCCCCGGGAGGAATGAGCAGTTCTTC. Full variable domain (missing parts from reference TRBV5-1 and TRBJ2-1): KAGVTQTPRYLIKTRGQQVTLSCSPISGHRSVSWYQQTPGQGLQFLFEYFSETQRNKGNFPGRFSGRQFSNSRSEMNVSTLELGDSALYLCASSLAPPGRNEQFFGPGTRLTVL.

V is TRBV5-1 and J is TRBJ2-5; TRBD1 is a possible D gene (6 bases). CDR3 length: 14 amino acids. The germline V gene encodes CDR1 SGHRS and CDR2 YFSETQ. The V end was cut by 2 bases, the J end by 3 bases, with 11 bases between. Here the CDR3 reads CASSFRGREETQYF. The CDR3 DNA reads TGCGCCAGCAGCTTCAGGGGTCGGGAAGAGACCCAGTACTTC.

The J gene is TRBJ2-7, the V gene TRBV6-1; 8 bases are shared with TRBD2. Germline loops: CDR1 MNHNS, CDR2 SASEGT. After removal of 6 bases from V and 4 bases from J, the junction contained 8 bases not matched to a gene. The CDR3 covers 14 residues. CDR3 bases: TGTGCCAGCAGAACCTTTAGCGGGAAATACGAGCAGTACTTC. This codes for CASRTFSGKYEQYF.

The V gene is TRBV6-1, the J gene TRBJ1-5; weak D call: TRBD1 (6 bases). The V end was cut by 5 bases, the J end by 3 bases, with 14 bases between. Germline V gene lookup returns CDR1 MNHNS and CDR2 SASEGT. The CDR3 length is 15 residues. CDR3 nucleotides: TGTGCCAGCAGTAACGAGGGGGTCGACAATCAGCCCCAGCATTTT. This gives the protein CASSNEGVDNQPQHF.

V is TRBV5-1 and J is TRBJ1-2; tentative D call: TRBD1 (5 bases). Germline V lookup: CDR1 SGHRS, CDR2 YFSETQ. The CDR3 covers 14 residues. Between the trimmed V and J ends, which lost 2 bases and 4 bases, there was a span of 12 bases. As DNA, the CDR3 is TGCGCCAGCAGCTTCCCAGGGCAGGTCTATGGCTACACCTTC. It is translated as CASSFPGQVYGYTF.